This TCR beta chain is from a study of vaccination and CD4 T cells after COVID-19. V lost 6 bases and J lost 4; bases outside the gene matches: 10. Germline V gene lookup returns CDR1 MNHEY and CDR2 SMNVEV (reference sequence). This CDR3 spans 15 amino acids. Cultured CD4+ T-cell DNA underwent Oncomine TCR Beta short-read sequencing. TCRdb independently ran MiXCR on the PCR reads; one entry per CDR3 protein. The table lists thousands of distinct CDR3 sequences, 55% to 80% of them singletons, with approximately 9% in the top ten. Of note for this clonotype: Its target is not known.

Specified treatment: roughly 10-day PBMC culture with coronavirus spike peptide pools or control peptides (ViraFEST assay). This material consisted of CD4+ T cells from blood, cultured in vitro, taken before SARS-CoV-2 vaccination. V and J are TRBV27 and TRBJ2-3, with 7 bases fitting TRBD2. This TCR was sampled from a human donor who had recovered from COVID-19. The CDR3 region is CASRGRGGPSDTQYF. CDR3 coding DNA: TGTGCCAGCAGGGGGAGGGGTGGGCCCTCAGATACGCAGTATTTT.